This paragraph covers one T cell receptor beta chain sequence. The antigen is undetermined. This sample is part of a study of cytomegalovirus exposure and HLA in healthy donors. Regarding the study as a whole: An analysis that was carried out later associated 15,000 to 20,000 TCR beta sequences with HLA alleles at 0.05 false discovery rate. In an earlier analysis, in 540 or so donors, most V segments appeared productive either ~90% or ~30% of the time.

Vbeta (60) and Jbeta (13) primers were used in the PCR. Authors' methods: The authors later counted 65 million to 90 million unique TCR beta chains, 8.5 million to 13 million of them shared. Here immunoSEQ multiplex PCR was the method, and the copy in TCRdb shows in-frame clones only, minus some. The V and J calls and clone size come from that table; D and trimming were worked out from the DNA. Here the sample spans 200,000 to 250,000 clones, just under 85% being singletons. The specimen sequenced was PBMCs. This receptor was identified in a woman aged 35 to 49 in good health and CMV-seronegative.

The CDR3 is CASSPRQDVTGYF. CDR3 bases: TGTGCCAGCAGTCCCAGGCAAGATGTAACAGGGTATTTT. This chain uses TRBV6-6 with TRBJ1-3; D is perhaps TRBD1 (6 bases). V lost 5 bases to trimming and J lost 16 bases, with 21 bases between them. Looked up from germline, CDR1 is MNHNY and CDR2 is SVGAGI (reference sequence). The CDR3 contains 13 residues.